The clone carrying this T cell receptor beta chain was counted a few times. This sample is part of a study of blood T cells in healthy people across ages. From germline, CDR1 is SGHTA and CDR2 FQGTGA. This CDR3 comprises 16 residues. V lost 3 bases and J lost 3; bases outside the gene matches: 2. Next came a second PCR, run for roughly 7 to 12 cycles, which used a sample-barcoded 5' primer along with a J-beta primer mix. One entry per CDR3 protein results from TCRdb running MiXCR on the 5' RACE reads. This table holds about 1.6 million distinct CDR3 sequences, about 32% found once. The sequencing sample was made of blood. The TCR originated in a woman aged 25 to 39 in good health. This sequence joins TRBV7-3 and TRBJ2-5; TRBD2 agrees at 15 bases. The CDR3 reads CASSLRTSGGEETQYF. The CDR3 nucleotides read TGTGCCAGCAGCTTGCGGACTAGCGGGGGGGAAGAGACCCAGTACTTC.